These T cell receptor beta chains were read from a single sample in a study of blood T cells in healthy people across ages. MiXCR, run by TCRdb on the 5' RACE reads, gives a single entry per CDR3 protein. The sample yields 650,000 to 800,000 distinct CDR3 sequences, under 45% seen once. Material: blood. The receptors come from a man aged 55 to 70 in good health. The CDR3 runs from the conserved cysteine through the conserved F or W. Each record gives: J gene, V gene, CDR3 protein.

j_call: TRBJ2-3
v_call: TRBV7-9
cdr3_aa: CASSQGTSGVSTDTQYF

j_call: TRBJ2-5
v_call: TRBV9
cdr3_aa: CASSVSDRVETQYF

j_call: TRBJ2-3
v_call: TRBV4-1
cdr3_aa: CASSQGSGTSGTTDTQYF

j_call: .
v_call: TRBV29-1
cdr3_aa: CSAEVRTPAGDEQYF

j_call: TRBJ2-7
v_call: TRBV10-3
cdr3_aa: CAISVGATEYF

j_call: TRBJ2-1
v_call: TRBV20-1
cdr3_aa: CSARFRGSYNEQFF

j_call: TRBJ2-6
v_call: TRBV20-1
cdr3_aa: CSAGILSGANVLTF

j_call: TRBJ2-7
v_call: TRBV28
cdr3_aa: CASSPLTSGGSYEQYF

j_call: TRBJ2-4
v_call: TRBV6-2/TRBV6-3
cdr3_aa: CASSQQGAQNIQYF

j_call: TRBJ2-7
v_call: TRBV29-1
cdr3_aa: CSVEGPGGIYEQYF

j_call: .
v_call: TRBV7-9
cdr3_aa: CASSLSGTGCGEQYF

j_call: TRBJ2-3
v_call: TRBV20-1
cdr3_aa: CSAFSGGVGTDTQYF

j_call: TRBJ2-1
v_call: TRBV18
cdr3_aa: CTSSRAVSALEQFF

j_call: TRBJ1-6
v_call: TRBV12-3/TRBV12-4
cdr3_aa: CASSPSGNSPLHF

j_call: TRBJ2-7
v_call: TRBV13
cdr3_aa: CASSLGRGRGHYEQYF

j_call: TRBJ1-6
v_call: TRBV5-6
cdr3_aa: CASSLLDRGHSPLHF

j_call: TRBJ1-5
v_call: TRBV4-1
cdr3_aa: CASSQEGTGHSNQPQHF

j_call: TRBJ2-1
v_call: TRBV4-1
cdr3_aa: CASSHYIGNEQFF

j_call: TRBJ2-4
v_call: TRBV3-1
cdr3_aa: CASSQGVGGKNIQYF

j_call: TRBJ1-2
v_call: TRBV9
cdr3_aa: CASKGLDGYTF

j_call: TRBJ1-5
v_call: TRBV6-2/TRBV6-3
cdr3_aa: CASRTTGAGVQPQHF

j_call: TRBJ2-7
v_call: TRBV12-3/TRBV12-4
cdr3_aa: CASSATKGWEQYF

j_call: TRBJ2-7
v_call: TRBV6-1
cdr3_aa: CASRMTGGDYGQYF

j_call: TRBJ2-3
v_call: TRBV20-1
cdr3_aa: CSANTGTDAQYF

j_call: TRBJ1-4
v_call: TRBV5-6
cdr3_aa: CASSWGTGGYEKLFF

j_call: TRBJ2-7
v_call: TRBV10-3
cdr3_aa: CAISDPSGGYSYEQYF

j_call: TRBJ1-5
v_call: TRBV12-3/TRBV12-4
cdr3_aa: CASRLGQEGQPQHF

j_call: TRBJ1-1
v_call: TRBV20-1
cdr3_aa: CGVFATEAFF

j_call: TRBJ2-7
v_call: TRBV5-1
cdr3_aa: CASSVGTSGVSYEQYF

j_call: TRBJ2-7
v_call: TRBV11-2
cdr3_aa: CASSRGGPYEQYF

j_call: TRBJ1-1
v_call: TRBV7-9
cdr3_aa: CASSRDVAEAFF

j_call: TRBJ1-2
v_call: TRBV29-1
cdr3_aa: CSVGTYSGGYTF

j_call: TRBJ2-1
v_call: TRBV7-2
cdr3_aa: CASSRPGIGQFF

j_call: TRBJ1-1
v_call: TRBV18
cdr3_aa: CASFQSLNTEAFF

j_call: TRBJ2-5
v_call: TRBV20-1
cdr3_aa: CSANTPETQYF

j_call: TRBJ2-5
v_call: TRBV5-4
cdr3_aa: CASSPDSSGEQYF

j_call: TRBJ2-7
v_call: TRBV18
cdr3_aa: CASSPSITRGAHYEQYF

j_call: TRBJ2-1
v_call: TRBV29-1
cdr3_aa: CSVTGDIYNEQFF

j_call: TRBJ2-1
v_call: TRBV10-3
cdr3_aa: CAITAGGSSNEQFF

j_call: TRBJ1-6
v_call: TRBV6-5
cdr3_aa: CASSYLGSPLHF

j_call: TRBJ1-2
v_call: TRBV4-3
cdr3_aa: CASSQDYIGGGYGYTF

j_call: TRBJ2-1
v_call: TRBV20-1
cdr3_aa: CSAETGDTYNEQFF